The rows below give T cell receptor beta chains drawn from one sample of a study of T cell responses to AZD1222 COVID-19 vaccine. Profiled with immunoSEQ multiplex PCR; TCRdb holds only in-frame clones, not every one. The sample lists about 150,000 clones; 90% were seen once. This sample comprised peripheral blood, obtained 28 days after the second AZD1222 dose. These receptors originate from an adult who received the AZD1222 COVID-19 vaccine. The CDR3 runs from the conserved cysteine through the conserved F or W. The D gene is left open where the match is weak. Size is omitted from some rows. Given values are once, few, many or a class for expanded clones.

v_call: TRBV19; d_call: TRBD2; j_call: TRBJ2-4; clone_size: -; cdr3_nt: TGTGCCAGTAGTGTCACCGGGACTAGCGACCTAGCCAAAAACATTCAGTACTTC; cdr3_aa: CASSVTGTSDLAKNIQYF
v_call: TRBV5-4; d_call: TRBD2; j_call: TRBJ2-7; clone_size: few; cdr3_nt: TGTGCCAGCAGCTTGGAGGATAGCGGGCTCAAGCAGTACTTC; cdr3_aa: CASSLEDSGLKQYF
v_call: TRBV19; d_call: -; j_call: TRBJ1-3; clone_size: -; cdr3_nt: TGTGCCAGTTCAGTCGTCTCTGGAAACACCATATATTTT; cdr3_aa: CASSVVSGNTIYF
v_call: TRBV10-3; d_call: -; j_call: TRBJ2-5; clone_size: -; cdr3_nt: TGTGCCATCACCGCGAATCCCCTACAGGGTCTGGAGACCCAGTACTTC; cdr3_aa: CAITANPLQGLETQYF
v_call: TRBV5-1; d_call: -; j_call: TRBJ1-3; clone_size: -; cdr3_nt: TGCGCCAGCAGCTTGGATATGGGTGCCTCTGGAAACACCATATATTTT; cdr3_aa: CASSLDMGASGNTIYF
v_call: TRBV3-1/TRBV3-2; d_call: -; j_call: TRBJ1-3; clone_size: -; cdr3_nt: TGTGCCAGCAGCCAAGACTTGGGGGCCGGAAACACCATATATTTT; cdr3_aa: CASSQDLGAGNTIYF
v_call: TRBV3-1/TRBV3-2; d_call: TRBD1; j_call: TRBJ2-7; clone_size: -; cdr3_nt: TGTGCCAGCAGCCAAGAAAGATCCGGGACAGGTCTATACGAGCAGTACTTC; cdr3_aa: CASSQERSGTGLYEQYF
v_call: TRBV30; d_call: TRBD2; j_call: TRBJ2-5; clone_size: -; cdr3_nt: TGTGCCTGGATCACCGGGACTAGCGTTCAAGAGACCCAGTACTTC; cdr3_aa: CAWITGTSVQETQYF
v_call: TRBV3-1/TRBV3-2; d_call: -; j_call: TRBJ2-2; clone_size: -; cdr3_nt: TGTGCCAGCAGCCAAGATATGGGGTTCGGGGAGCTGTTTTTT; cdr3_aa: CASSQDMGFGELFF
v_call: TRBV5-8; d_call: -; j_call: TRBJ2-1; clone_size: once; cdr3_nt: TGTGCCAGCAGCTTCGCGGGGGCGAGCTACAATGAGCAGTTCTTC; cdr3_aa: CASSFAGASYNEQFF
v_call: TRBV6-5; d_call: -; j_call: TRBJ2-7; clone_size: -; cdr3_nt: TGTGCCAGCACCAAGGGATACGAGCAGTACTTC; cdr3_aa: CASTKGYEQYF
v_call: TRBV27; d_call: -; j_call: TRBJ1-5; clone_size: -; cdr3_nt: TGTGCCAGCAGTTGGGGGGTGGGAGGGGGCAATCAGCCCCAGCATTTT; cdr3_aa: CASSWGVGGGNQPQHF
v_call: TRBV28; d_call: -; j_call: TRBJ1-2; clone_size: -; cdr3_nt: TGTGCCAGCGGCGGAAGGTTTAACTATGGCTACACCTTC; cdr3_aa: CASGGRFNYGYTF
v_call: TRBV28; d_call: -; j_call: TRBJ1-3; clone_size: -; cdr3_nt: TGTGCCAGCGGAAGTGTAAACACCATATATTTT; cdr3_aa: CASGSVNTIYF
v_call: TRBV7-9; d_call: -; j_call: TRBJ2-1; clone_size: once; cdr3_nt: TGTGCCAGCAGCCTGGACACGATTGGGCAGTTCTTC; cdr3_aa: CASSLDTIGQFF
v_call: TRBV5-1; d_call: TRBD2; j_call: TRBJ2-1; clone_size: -; cdr3_nt: TGCGCCAGCAGCTTGCGGCGGGAGTCAATGGTTCATAGTGAGCAGTTCTTC; cdr3_aa: CASSLRRESMVHSEQFF
v_call: TRBV5-1; d_call: TRBD1; j_call: TRBJ1-4; clone_size: few; cdr3_nt: TGCGCCAGCAGCTTGGACCCACAGGGGGAGGGTGAAAAACTGTTTTTT; cdr3_aa: CASSLDPQGEGEKLFF
v_call: TRBV11-3; d_call: -; j_call: TRBJ2-5; clone_size: -; cdr3_nt: TGTGCCAGCAGCCCAGGGGTGCAGGCCCAAGAGACCCAGTACTTC; cdr3_aa: CASSPGVQAQETQYF
v_call: TRBV18; d_call: -; j_call: TRBJ1-1; clone_size: -; cdr3_nt: TGTGCCAGCTCACCGGACATGACAACTGAAGCTTTCTTT; cdr3_aa: CASSPDMTTEAFF
v_call: TRBV5-1; d_call: -; j_call: TRBJ2-2; clone_size: -; cdr3_nt: TGCGCCAGCAGCTTCCAGGATAACACCGGGGAGCTGTTTTTT; cdr3_aa: CASSFQDNTGELFF
v_call: TRBV7-9; d_call: -; j_call: TRBJ1-2; clone_size: -; cdr3_nt: TGTGCCAGCAGCTTAGCTGAGGTACCGGTTAATGGCTACACCTTC; cdr3_aa: CASSLAEVPVNGYTF
v_call: TRBV20-1; d_call: TRBD2; j_call: TRBJ2-3; clone_size: -; cdr3_nt: TGCAGTGCTAGTTTGACCCTAGCGGGGGGATTCACAGATACGCAGTATTTT; cdr3_aa: CSASLTLAGGFTDTQYF
v_call: TRBV10-3; d_call: TRBD1; j_call: TRBJ1-2; clone_size: -; cdr3_nt: TGTGCCATCAGCGCCCCCGCAGGGGGGAGCCCAAACTATGGCTACACCTTC; cdr3_aa: CAISAPAGGSPNYGYTF
v_call: TRBV29-1; d_call: -; j_call: TRBJ1-5; clone_size: few; cdr3_nt: TGCAGCGTTGGAGAAGGTCAGCCCCAGCATTTT; cdr3_aa: CSVGEGQPQHF
v_call: TRBV18; d_call: TRBD2; j_call: TRBJ2-7; clone_size: -; cdr3_nt: TGTGCCAGCTCACCTGGGACTAGCCTCTCCTACGAGCAGTACTTC; cdr3_aa: CASSPGTSLSYEQYF
v_call: TRBV3-1/TRBV3-2; d_call: -; j_call: TRBJ2-7; clone_size: -; cdr3_nt: TGTGCCAGCAGCCCCAGGGCCATTAGCTCCTACGAGCAGTACTTC; cdr3_aa: CASSPRAISSYEQYF
v_call: TRBV3-1/TRBV3-2; d_call: -; j_call: TRBJ1-2; clone_size: -; cdr3_nt: TGTGCCAGCAGCCAAGGGCTGGACACCGCCTATGGCTACACCTTC; cdr3_aa: CASSQGLDTAYGYTF
v_call: TRBV7-2; d_call: -; j_call: TRBJ2-7; clone_size: -; cdr3_nt: TGTGCCAGCAGCTTAGAAGGGGCTAGACCCTACGAGCAGTACTTC; cdr3_aa: CASSLEGARPYEQYF
v_call: TRBV10-1; d_call: -; j_call: TRBJ1-2; clone_size: -; cdr3_nt: TGCGCCAGCAGCCCTGGAGACGGTGCAAATGGCTACACCTTC; cdr3_aa: CASSPGDGANGYTF
v_call: TRBV5-1; d_call: TRBD1; j_call: TRBJ1-2; clone_size: -; cdr3_nt: TGCGCCAGCGGATCGACAGGGTATGATGGCTACACCTTC; cdr3_aa: CASGSTGYDGYTF
v_call: TRBV18; d_call: TRBD1; j_call: TRBJ1-4; clone_size: -; cdr3_nt: TGTGCCAGCTCCGACAGGGCATCTAATGAAAAACTGTTTTTT; cdr3_aa: CASSDRASNEKLFF
v_call: TRBV4-1; d_call: TRBD1; j_call: TRBJ2-3; clone_size: -; cdr3_nt: TGCGCCAGCAGCCTATCGACAGGGGGAAGCACAGATACGCAGTATTTT; cdr3_aa: CASSLSTGGSTDTQYF
v_call: TRBV19; d_call: -; j_call: TRBJ2-5; clone_size: -; cdr3_nt: TGTGCCAGTAGTCGAACGGTTGTAGGAGGTGAGGAGACCCAGTACTTC; cdr3_aa: CASSRTVVGGEETQYF
v_call: TRBV9; d_call: TRBD2; j_call: TRBJ2-7; clone_size: -; cdr3_nt: TGTGCCAGCAGCGTAGGCCCCGGACTAGCGGGGCTCTACGAGCAGTACTTC; cdr3_aa: CASSVGPGLAGLYEQYF
v_call: TRBV30; d_call: TRBD1; j_call: TRBJ1-5; clone_size: -; cdr3_nt: TGTGCCTGGAGTACTTGGACAGGGGGCGCGGGTCAGCCCCAGCATTTT; cdr3_aa: CAWSTWTGGAGQPQHF
v_call: TRBV4-2; d_call: -; j_call: TRBJ1-1; clone_size: -; cdr3_nt: TGTGCCAGCAGCCAAGATAAGGGGAGGGACACTGAAGCTTTCTTT; cdr3_aa: CASSQDKGRDTEAFF
v_call: TRBV18; d_call: -; j_call: TRBJ1-2; clone_size: -; cdr3_nt: TGTGCCAGCTCACCATCCGCTGGGTTAAGCTACACCTTC; cdr3_aa: CASSPSAGLSYTF
v_call: TRBV5-4; d_call: -; j_call: TRBJ2-7; clone_size: -; cdr3_nt: TGTGCCAGCAGACGGGATTTGGGAGTACACGAGCAGTACTTC; cdr3_aa: CASRRDLGVHEQYF
v_call: TRBV7-6; d_call: -; j_call: TRBJ2-2; clone_size: -; cdr3_nt: TGTGCCAGCAGCCCCCAAACAGGGATTCTGAGCACCGGGGAGCTGTTTTTT; cdr3_aa: CASSPQTGILSTGELFF
v_call: TRBV6-6; d_call: -; j_call: TRBJ1-2; clone_size: -; cdr3_nt: TGTGCCAGCAGTTCCGGGACCGGCTACACCTTC; cdr3_aa: CASSSGTGYTF
v_call: TRBV6-9; d_call: -; j_call: TRBJ2-3; clone_size: -; cdr3_nt: TGTGCCAGCACCTCCCGGGGGCTTCGGACAGATACGCAGTATTTT; cdr3_aa: CASTSRGLRTDTQYF
v_call: TRBV28; d_call: -; j_call: TRBJ1-2; clone_size: few; cdr3_nt: TGTGCCACAGGACAGTTCCCCTATGGCTACACCTTC; cdr3_aa: CATGQFPYGYTF
v_call: TRBV7-3; d_call: TRBD2; j_call: TRBJ2-7; clone_size: -; cdr3_nt: TGTGCCAGCAGCTTATCCGGCGGGAGGGACTCCTACGAGCAGTACTTC; cdr3_aa: CASSLSGGRDSYEQYF
v_call: TRBV27; d_call: -; j_call: TRBJ1-1; clone_size: -; cdr3_nt: TGTGCCAGCAGTTTAGACAGCCGCACTGAAGCTTTCTTT; cdr3_aa: CASSLDSRTEAFF
v_call: TRBV5-8; d_call: -; j_call: TRBJ1-5; clone_size: -; cdr3_nt: TGTGCCAGCAGCTTGGAAAGGGGGGGCTGGAATCAGCCCCAGCATTTT; cdr3_aa: CASSLERGGWNQPQHF
v_call: TRBV2; d_call: -; j_call: TRBJ2-5; clone_size: -; cdr3_nt: TGTGCCAGCAGTGAATTGGGGAGCCGGGAGAAAGAGACCCAGTACTTC; cdr3_aa: CASSELGSREKETQYF
v_call: TRBV28; d_call: -; j_call: TRBJ1-1; clone_size: -; cdr3_nt: TGTGCCAGCCAACCTCCCTATCTGAACACTGAAGCTTTCTTT; cdr3_aa: CASQPPYLNTEAFF
v_call: TRBV6-5; d_call: TRBD1; j_call: TRBJ1-6; clone_size: -; cdr3_nt: TGTGCCAGCAGTTACGAAGGACAGGGTTCACCCCTCCACTTT; cdr3_aa: CASSYEGQGSPLHF
v_call: TRBV23-1; d_call: TRBD1; j_call: TRBJ2-7; clone_size: -; cdr3_nt: TGCGCCAGCAGTCTCCCAACGGGACAGGGGGTCTTAACCTCTCAATACGAGCAGTACTTC; cdr3_aa: CASSLPTGQGVLTSQYEQYF
v_call: TRBV4-2; d_call: -; j_call: TRBJ2-7; clone_size: -; cdr3_nt: TGTGCCAGCAGCCAAGAATCCAGCGGGCTCGACGAGCAGTACTTC; cdr3_aa: CASSQESSGLDEQYF
v_call: TRBV28; d_call: TRBD1; j_call: TRBJ1-4; clone_size: -; cdr3_nt: TGTGCCAGCAGTTCCGGACAGGGAGGTGAAAAACTGTTTTTT; cdr3_aa: CASSSGQGGEKLFF
v_call: TRBV23-1; d_call: TRBD1; j_call: TRBJ1-6; clone_size: -; cdr3_nt: TGCGCCAGCAGTCAATCTTCAGACAGGGGGCATAATTCACCCCTCCACTTT; cdr3_aa: CASSQSSDRGHNSPLHF
v_call: TRBV7-2; d_call: -; j_call: TRBJ1-1; clone_size: -; cdr3_nt: TGTGCCAGCAGCTTAGCGCCGGCGTCAGCGGGAGAAGCTTTCTTT; cdr3_aa: CASSLAPASAGEAFF
v_call: TRBV19; d_call: -; j_call: TRBJ1-1; clone_size: -; cdr3_nt: TGTGCCAGTAGTATTATTCCCATGAACACTGAAGCTTTCTTT; cdr3_aa: CASSIIPMNTEAFF
v_call: TRBV5-4; d_call: -; j_call: TRBJ1-4; clone_size: -; cdr3_nt: TGTGCCAGCAGCTTGGGTCCAGATAGTGAAAAACTGTTTTTT; cdr3_aa: CASSLGPDSEKLFF
v_call: TRBV3-1/TRBV3-2; d_call: TRBD1; j_call: TRBJ1-5; clone_size: -; cdr3_nt: TGTGCCAGCAGCCAAGGGGACAGTTATAATCAGCCCCAGCATTTT; cdr3_aa: CASSQGDSYNQPQHF
v_call: TRBV5-1; d_call: -; j_call: TRBJ2-2; clone_size: -; cdr3_nt: TGCGCCAGCAGCTTGGGGACAGTGAACACCGGGGAGCTGTTTTTT; cdr3_aa: CASSLGTVNTGELFF
v_call: TRBV18; d_call: TRBD1; j_call: TRBJ1-2; clone_size: -; cdr3_nt: TGTGCCAGCTCACCAGACAGGGACTATGGCTACACCTTC; cdr3_aa: CASSPDRDYGYTF